These 3 T cell receptor beta chains came from one sample sequenced in a study of cytomegalovirus exposure and HLA in healthy donors. Both 60 Vbeta primers and 13 Jbeta primers went into the PCR. The method was immunoSEQ multiplex PCR; TCRdb's version includes in-frame clones alone and lacks a portion of them. The data hold under 60,000 clones, with approximately 82% observed a single time. The sequenced sample was PBMCs. The receptors derive from a man aged 45-60 years in good health and CMV-seronegative.

This clone was observed once. The chain has TRBV14 and TRBJ2-7; 7 nucleotides align to TRBD1. V dropped 1 base and J dropped 8; count of bases not matched to a gene: 8. This CDR3 has 14 amino acids. Germline CDR1 reads SGHDN; CDR2 reads FVKESK. The CDR3 reads CASSQAGQTIKQYF. CDR3 in DNA: TGTGCCAGCAGCCAAGCGGGACAGACTATCAAGCAGTACTTC.

The rearrangement uses TRBV2 and TRBJ2-1, with TRBD1 matching 7 bases. The CDR3 contains 16 residues. Germline assignment: CDR1 SNHLY and CDR2 FYNNEI. Germline trimming cut 7 bases from V and 2 bases from J; bases unmatched to any gene: 11. CDR3 nucleotide sequence: TGTGCCAGCAAGGAAACAGGGGCTCTAACCTACAATGAGCAGTTCTTC. Residues: CASKETGALTYNEQFF.

The chain joins TRBV7-9 to TRBJ1-1; D is ambiguous. Germline V gives CDR1 SEHNR, CDR2 FQNEAQ (reference sequence). V lost 5 bases and J lost 3, with 10 bases in between. The CDR3 covers 13 residues. The CDR3 loop reads CASSRVVHTEAFF. As DNA, the CDR3 is TGTGCCAGCAGCCGGGTCGTGCACACTGAAGCTTTCTTT.